This T cell receptor beta chain was obtained from a study of shared clonotypes between healthy human individuals. The ends were cut back, 3 bases at V and 1 base at J, with 13 bases in the middle. The CDR3 is 16 amino acids. CDR1 and CDR2 (germline): SGHVS, FQNEAQ. Only in-frame clones appear in the TCRdb table, and some are missing; sequencing was by immunoSEQ multiplex PCR. Among some 2,400,000 clones, about 94% were seen once, and the ten largest hold roughly 0.13%. Sequencing was performed on naive CD4+ T cells sorted from blood. Subset noted: CD45RA+ positively selected. This receptor was obtained from a man between 18 and 29 years old in good health. This chain uses TRBV7-8 with TRBJ1-5, with D perhaps TRBD1 (5 bases). CDR3 protein: CASSFSTAGSNQPQHF. CDR3 sequence (DNA): TGTGCCAGCAGCTTTTCGACAGCCGGGAGCAATCAGCCCCAGCATTTT.